Listed here are 11 T cell receptor beta chains from one sample, sequenced in a study of blood T cell repertoires in COVID-19. Assay used: immunoSEQ multiplex PCR; TCRdb lists only in-frame clones, some missing. The sample has under 350,000 clones, roughly 91% seen once. Specimen: peripheral blood. The source of these receptors is a man aged 40-49 years with acute or convalescent COVID-19.

This clone occurred a few times. The genes are TRBV7-9 and TRBJ1-4; D gene unclear. Per germline, CDR1 SEHNR and CDR2 FQNEAQ (reference sequence). This CDR3 region has 19 residues. Deletions cut 0 bases from V and 3 bases from J, with 20 bases between. The CDR3 loop reads CASSLAPEQAWNSNEKLFF. In DNA form, the CDR3 reads TGTGCCAGCAGCTTAGCGCCTGAGCAGGCCTGGAACTCTAATGAAAAACTGTTTTTT.

The CDR3 region is CASSTTPIAGDDEQYF. CDR3 nucleotides: TGTGCCAGTAGTACCACACCGATAGCGGGGGACGACGAGCAGTACTTC. V is TRBV19 and J is TRBJ2-7; TRBD2 matches at 9 bases. This CDR3 is built from 16 residues. J lost 5 bases, V lost 4 bases, and 12 bases had no gene match. CDR1 LNHDA and CDR2 SQIVND come from the germline V gene (reference sequence). The whole variable domain, filled in from reference TRBV19 and TRBJ2-7, reads DGGITQSPKYLFRKEGQNVTLSCEQNLNHDAMYWYRQDPGQGLRLIYYSQIVNDFQKGDIAEGYSVSREKKESFPLTVTSAQKNPTAFYLCASSTTPIAGDDEQYFGPGTRLTVT.

The V gene is TRBV11-2, the J gene TRBJ2-7; the match to TRBD2 covers 8 bases. CDR3 length equals 12 residues. CDR1 is SGHAT, CDR2 FQNNGV, per germline. Unmatched junction bases numbered 3, after V lost 5 bases and J lost 6 bases. The CDR3 spells CASSGTSSEQYF. Here the CDR3 DNA reads TGTGCCAGCAGCGGGACTAGTTCCGAGCAGTACTTC.

The rearrangement joins TRBV10-3 to TRBJ2-1; 7 bases agree with TRBD1. J was trimmed by 3 bases and V by 7 bases; bases with no gene match: 9. CDR1 and CDR2 from the germline V gene are ENHRY and SYGVKD. The CDR3 covers 15 residues. The CDR3 region has the DNA TGTGCCATCATGAGGGGCGACAGGGACTACAATGAGCAGTTCTTC. Translated: CAIMRGDRDYNEQFF.

The rearrangement uses TRBV21-1 and TRBJ2-7; the table's D call TRBD1 went unverified against the DNA. TRBV21-1 is tagged as a pseudogene. CDR3 size: 16 residues. The DNA for the CDR3 is TGTGCCAGCAACTCTTCCCTGCCGGGACAGGGTTACGAGCAGTACTTC. It codes for CASNSSLPGQGYEQYF.

This chain links TRBV6-5 with TRBJ1-5; D might be TRBD1 (6 bases). Trimming stripped 5 bases from V and 3 bases from J, with 14 bases between. The germline V gene encodes CDR1 MNHEY and CDR2 SVGAGI. There are 15 residues in the CDR3. This chain's CDR3 is CASSLYRVSNQPQHF. CDR3 DNA sequence: TGTGCCAGCAGTCTATACAGGGTCTCCAATCAGCCCCAGCATTTT.

The chain combines TRBV10-3 with TRBJ1-2, with D possibly TRBD1 on 5 matching bases. CDR1 is ENHRY and CDR2 is SYGVKD in the germline V gene. Trimming pared 4 bases from V and 0 bases from J, leaving 6 bases between. The CDR3 is 13 residues long. The chain's CDR3 is CAISGQTNYGYTF. The CDR3 nucleotides are TGTGCCATCAGTGGACAGACTAACTATGGCTACACCTTC.

The CDR3 spells CSVPPLAKNIQYF. The CDR3 bases are TGCAGCGTTCCACCACTAGCCAAAAACATTCAGTACTTC. This chain links TRBV29-1 with TRBJ2-4; D ambiguous. From germline, CDR1 is SQVTM and CDR2 ANQGSEA. V lost 5 bases and J lost 0, with 8 bases in between. The CDR3 consists of 13 residues.

The chain recombines TRBV6-5 with TRBJ1-5; D is unresolved. Germline values: CDR1 MNHEY, CDR2 SVGAGI. Trimming removed 0 bases from V and 2 bases from J, with 8 bases in between. This CDR3 spans 15 amino acids. CDR3 sequence reads: CASSYSERGNQPQHF. The CDR3 nucleotides are TGTGCCAGCAGTTACTCGGAACGGGGCAATCAGCCCCAGCATTTT.

The J gene is TRBJ2-1, the V gene TRBV9; D may be TRBD2 (6 bases). Trimming cost V 0 bases and J 4 bases, with 8 bases left between them. Germline CDR1 SGDLS, CDR2 YYNGEE. This CDR3 comprises 14 residues. The CDR3 here is CASSVAGLYNEQFF. In nucleotides, the CDR3 is TGTGCCAGCAGCGTAGCCGGACTATACAATGAGCAGTTCTTC.

The V gene is TRBV12-5, the J gene TRBJ1-2, with D unclear. Germline V CDR1 and CDR2: LGHNT, FRNRAP. The CDR3 sequence is 15 residues long. Deletions cut 5 bases from V and 5 bases from J, with 18 bases between. CDR3 loop: CASGLATGSLYGYTF. The CDR3, as DNA: TGTGCTAGTGGTCTCGCCACGGGGTCCCTATATGGCTACACCTTC.